This TCR beta chain was documented in a study of blood T cell repertoires in COVID-19. Study-level background: Material from acute and convalescent COVID-19 was sourced from the United States, Italy and Spain.

Patients from Seattle were sampled longitudinally, starting during active infection. The CDR3 contains 13 residues. Trimming removed 8 bases at V and 4 bases at J, with 14 bases between. Germline CDR1 MDHEN, CDR2 SYDVKM. TCRdb keeps only in-frame clones here, not all; method: immunoSEQ multiplex PCR. The table lists roughly 340,000 clones, approximately 88% of them singletons. The TCR sequence derives from a woman aged 25 to 39 with COVID-19, enrolled during active disease. The V gene is TRBV28, the J gene TRBJ1-2; no firm D call. The sequencing sample was made of peripheral blood. CDR3 in amino acids: CASDPQLSYGYTF. CDR3 nucleotide sequence: TGTGCCAGCGACCCACAGTTGTCCTATGGCTACACCTTC.